Given below is one T cell receptor (beta chain) in context. The antigen remains unidentified. This specimen belongs to a study of PD-1 blockade in classical Hodgkin lymphoma. Findings of the study overall: Sources of repertoire differences remain undefined, possibly disease activity or prior therapy.

Trimming pared 1 base from V and 7 bases from J, leaving 11 bases between. Looked up from germline, CDR1 is SEHNR and CDR2 is FQNEAQ (reference sequence). The CDR3 is made up of 13 amino acids. Time point indicated: newly diagnosed, previously untreated cHL patient sample. The protocol was immunoSEQ multiplex PCR, while the TCRdb copy is restricted to in-frame clones and leaves out a portion. This table has fewer than 90,000 clones, approximately 93% appearing once. The sequencing input was peripheral blood mononuclear cells (PBMCs). The clonotype was recovered from a human donor with classical Hodgkin lymphoma. The rearrangement links TRBV7-9 to TRBJ2-7; D remains ambiguous. For the CDR3, the DNA is TGTGCCAGCAGCTTAGATCGGACCGGGGAGCAGTACTTC. Protein: CASSLDRTGEQYF.